This T cell receptor (beta chain) was captured by sequencing in a study of control samples from healthy donors and cancer patients. Here immunoSEQ multiplex PCR was the method, and the copy in TCRdb shows in-frame clones only, minus some. The sample includes around 150,000 clones, around nine tenths of them seen just once. This CDR3 is built from 14 residues. J gave up 4 bases and V 5 bases, and 4 bases lay outside the gene matches. Germline V gene data show CDR1 as SGHNT and CDR2 as YENEEA. The clonotype comes from a man under 40 in good health. The V and J genes are TRBV11-3 and TRBJ2-1, with TRBD2 matching 8 bases. The sample was blood. This chain's CDR3 is CASSPSGGYNEQFF. The CDR3 DNA sequence: TGTGCCAGCAGCCCCAGCGGGGGATACAATGAGCAGTTCTTC.